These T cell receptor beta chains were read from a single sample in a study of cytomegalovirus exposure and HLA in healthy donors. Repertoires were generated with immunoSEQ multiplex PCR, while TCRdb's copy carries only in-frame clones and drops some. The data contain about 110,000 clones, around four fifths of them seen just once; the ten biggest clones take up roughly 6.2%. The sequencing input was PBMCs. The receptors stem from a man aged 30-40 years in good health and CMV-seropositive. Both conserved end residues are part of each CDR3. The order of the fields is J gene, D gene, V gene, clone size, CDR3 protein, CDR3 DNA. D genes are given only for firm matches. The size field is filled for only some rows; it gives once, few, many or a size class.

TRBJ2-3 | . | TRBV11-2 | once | CASSWGDRKGTDTQYF | TGTGCCAGCAGCTGGGGAGATAGGAAAGGCACAGATACGCAGTATTTT
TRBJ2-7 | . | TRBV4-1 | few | CASSQAADYEQYF | TGCGCCAGCAGCCAAGCTGCGGACTACGAGCAGTACTTC
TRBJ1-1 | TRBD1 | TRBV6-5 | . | CASSFKDRRNTEAFF | TGTGCCAGCAGCTTCAAGGACAGGAGGAACACTGAAGCTTTCTTT
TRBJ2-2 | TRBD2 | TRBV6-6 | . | CATSGGHRKELFF | TGTGCCACTTCGGGGGGGCACCGGAAGGAGCTGTTTTTT
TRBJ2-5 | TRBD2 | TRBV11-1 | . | CASSSVLAGGHQETQYF | TGTGCCAGCAGCTCAGTACTAGCGGGGGGGCATCAAGAGACCCAGTACTTC
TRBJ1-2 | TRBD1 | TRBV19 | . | CASSMAGGGYGYTF | TGTGCCAGTAGTATGGCAGGGGGCGGCTATGGCTACACCTTC
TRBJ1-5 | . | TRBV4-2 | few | CASSQDGEVYQPQHF | TGTGCCAGCAGCCAAGATGGGGAGGTTTATCAGCCCCAGCATTTT
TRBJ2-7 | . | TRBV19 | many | CASDSSGEQYF | TGTGCCAGCGATAGCTCCGGCGAGCAGTACTTC
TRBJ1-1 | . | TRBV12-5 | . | CASAYRGPLDTEAFF | TGTGCTAGTGCGTATAGGGGCCCTTTGGACACTGAAGCTTTCTTT
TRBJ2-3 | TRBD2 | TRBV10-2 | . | CASSRTSGGVSTDTQYF | TGCGCCAGCAGCCGGACTAGCGGGGGTGTTAGCACAGATACGCAGTATTTT
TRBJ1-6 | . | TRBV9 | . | CASSATGSYNSPLHF | TGTGCCAGCAGCGCCACAGGCTCCTATAATTCACCCCTCCACTTT
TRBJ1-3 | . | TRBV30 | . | CAWSVGVSGNTIYF | TGTGCCTGGAGTGTCGGGGTTTCGGGAAACACCATATATTTT
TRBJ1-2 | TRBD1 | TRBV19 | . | CASRTDREANYGYTF | TGTGCCAGTCGAACCGACAGGGAGGCTAACTATGGCTACACCTTC
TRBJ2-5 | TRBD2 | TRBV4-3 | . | CASSRAGWAGGQWETQYF | TGCGCCAGCAGCCGCGCTGGGTGGGCGGGGGGGCAATGGGAGACCCAGTACTTC
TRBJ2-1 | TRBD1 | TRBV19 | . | CASRRTGGIYEQFF | TGTGCCAGTAGGCGGACAGGGGGCATCTATGAGCAGTTCTTC
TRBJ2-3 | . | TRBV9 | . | CASSPSGVISTDTQYF | TGTGCCAGCAGCCCCTCTGGAGTCATCAGCACAGATACGCAGTATTTT
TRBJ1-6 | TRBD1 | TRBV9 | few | CASSNRTGGNSPLHF | TGTGCCAGCAGCAACCGGACAGGGGGCAATTCACCCCTCCACTTT
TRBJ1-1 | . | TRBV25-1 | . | CASSGSGGGGAEAFF | TGTGCCAGCAGTGGATCGGGGGGGGGAGGGGCTGAAGCTTTCTTT
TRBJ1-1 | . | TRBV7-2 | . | CASSPGGDIMNTEAFF | TGTGCCAGCAGCCCGGGGGGAGACATCATGAACACTGAAGCTTTCTTT
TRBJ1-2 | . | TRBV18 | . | CASSPPRTDTNYGYTF | TGTGCCAGCTCACCACCAAGGACAGACACCAACTATGGCTACACCTTC
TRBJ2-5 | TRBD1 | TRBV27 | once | CASSRRQGRETQYF | TGTGCCAGCAGTAGGAGACAGGGACGAGAGACCCAGTACTTC
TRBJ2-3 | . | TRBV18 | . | CASSPDSALDTQYF | TGTGCCAGCTCACCTGACTCCGCTTTGGATACGCAGTATTTT
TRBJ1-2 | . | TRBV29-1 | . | CSVRGDYGYTF | TGCAGCGTCCGGGGTGACTATGGCTACACCTTC
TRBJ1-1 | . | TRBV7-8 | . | CASSLPGVTEAFF | TGTGCCAGCAGCTTACCGGGGGTCACTGAAGCTTTCTTT
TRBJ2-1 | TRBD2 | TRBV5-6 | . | CASSLLRGAYNEQFF | TGTGCCAGCAGCCTCCTTCGGGGGGCCTACAATGAGCAGTTCTTC
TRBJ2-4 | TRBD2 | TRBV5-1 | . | CASSPLGGAKNIQYF | TGCGCCAGCAGCCCACTCGGGGGGGCCAAAAACATTCAGTACTTC
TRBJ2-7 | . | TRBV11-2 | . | CASSLRGRGADEQYF | TGTGCCAGCAGTCTCCGGGGCAGGGGAGCGGACGAGCAGTACTTC
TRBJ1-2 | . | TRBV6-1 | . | CASTFGVYGYTF | TGTGCCAGCACCTTTGGAGTTTATGGCTACACCTTC
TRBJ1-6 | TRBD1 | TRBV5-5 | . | CASSITEGQDPYNSPLHF | TGTGCCAGCAGCATTACAGAGGGACAGGACCCCTATAATTCACCCCTCCACTTT
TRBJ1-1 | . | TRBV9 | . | CASSREGGMRYEAFF | TGTGCCAGCAGCAGAGAGGGGGGGATGAGATATGAAGCTTTCTTT
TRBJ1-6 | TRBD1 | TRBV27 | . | CASRAYRGSYNSPLHF | TGTGCCAGTCGTGCTTACAGGGGGTCCTATAATTCACCCCTCCACTTT
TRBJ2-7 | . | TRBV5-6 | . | CASSSERREQYF | TGTGCCAGCAGCTCTGAGCGGCGGGAGCAGTACTTC